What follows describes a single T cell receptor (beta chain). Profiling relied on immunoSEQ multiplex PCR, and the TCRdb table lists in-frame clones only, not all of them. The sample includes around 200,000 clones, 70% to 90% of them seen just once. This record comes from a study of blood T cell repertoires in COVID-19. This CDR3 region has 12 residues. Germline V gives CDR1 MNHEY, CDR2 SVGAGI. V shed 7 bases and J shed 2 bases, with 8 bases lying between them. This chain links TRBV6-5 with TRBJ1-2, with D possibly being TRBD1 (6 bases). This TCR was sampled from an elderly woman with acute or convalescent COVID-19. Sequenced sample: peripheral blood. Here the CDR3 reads CASIDRNYGYTF. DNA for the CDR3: TGTGCCAGCATCGACAGGAACTATGGCTACACCTTC.